This TCR beta chain was profiled in a study of identical twins. From germline, CDR1 is MDHEN and CDR2 SYDVKM. The CDR3 sequence is 16 residues long. V was trimmed by 3 bases and J by 8 bases, leaving 20 bases between them. This clonotype appeared many times. Its antigen is not identified. Study-level findings and limits: It was out-of-frame TCR alpha sharing in monozygotic twins that models underestimated. Abundant beta clonotypes from cord blood bore fewer insertions; memory repertoires lacked this pattern.

Via MiXCR, TCRdb re-called the 5' RACE reads, giving one row per CDR3 protein. Among 200,000 to 250,000 distinct CDR3 sequences listed, approximately 8.3% were seen once. These records were also assigned to another study, of yellow fever vaccine responses in identical twins. That report notes: Among the twins, the vaccine T cell response reportedly seemed partly convergent and partly personalized.

The chain carries TRBV28 and TRBJ1-5; possibly TRBD1 for D (5 bases). The source of this sequence is a woman between 18 and 29 years old in good health. Sequencing used memory (CD45RO+) T cells sorted from blood. Here the CDR3 reads CASSLRGGTDSEPQHF. DNA of the CDR3: TGTGCCAGCAGTTTGAGGGGAGGAACGGACTCTGAGCCCCAGCATTTT.